Shown below are 8 T cell receptor beta chains from a single sample sequenced in a study of T cell changes during pregnancy in multiple sclerosis. The method was immunoSEQ multiplex PCR; TCRdb's version includes in-frame clones alone and lacks a portion of them. The data hold some 50,000 clones, with about 95% observed a single time. The sequencing used CD8+ T cells from peripheral blood mononuclear cells, collected in the first trimester of pregnancy. The origin of the receptors is a female donor with multiple sclerosis, enrolled in a pregnancy study.

The chain couples TRBV5-8 to TRBJ1-5; 7 bases are shared with TRBD1. J lost 0 bases, V lost 4 bases, and 4 bases had no gene match. The CDR3 is 15 residues long. Germline V gene lookup returns CDR1 SGHTS and CDR2 YDEGEE. The CDR3 sequence is CASSAGQSSNQPQHF. In nucleotides, the CDR3 is TGTGCCAGCAGCGCGGGACAGAGTAGCAATCAGCCCCAGCATTTT.

The J gene is TRBJ2-1, the V gene TRBV27, with 13 bases identical to TRBD2. There are 16 residues in the CDR3. V lost 5 bases to trimming and J lost 3 bases; unmatched junction nucleotides: 4. The germline CDR1 and CDR2 sequences are MNHEY and SMNVEV (reference sequence). The CDR3 DNA reads TGTGCCAGCAGTCGGACTAGCGGGAGTGGCTACAATGAGCAGTTCTTC. As protein: CASSRTSGSGYNEQFF.

The chain carries TRBV28 and TRBJ1-4; 7 nucleotides agree with TRBD1. Germline CDR1 is MDHEN and CDR2 is SYDVKM. V was clipped by 6 bases and J by 4 bases; unmatched bases: 8. This CDR3 contains 15 residues. The CDR3 bases are TGTGCCAGCAGCCGTTCGACAGGGATTAATGAAAAACTGTTTTTT. Encoded protein: CASSRSTGINEKLFF. The entire variable domain, with the rest obtained from reference TRBV28 and TRBJ1-4, is as follows: DVKVTQSSRYLVKRTGEKVFLECVQDMDHENMFWYRQDPGLGLRLIYFSYDVKMKEKGDIPEGYSVSREKKERFSLILESASTNQTSMYLCASSRSTGINEKLFFGSGTQLSVL.

The chain recombines TRBV19 with TRBJ1-1; D possibly corresponds to TRBD1 (6 bases). The ends were cut back, 5 bases at V and 1 base at J, with 11 bases in the middle. The CDR3 runs to 14 residues. Germline V gives CDR1 LNHDA, CDR2 SQIVND (reference sequence). The CDR3 nucleotides read TGTGCCAGTAGTGACGGGACACCGAACACTGAAGCTTTCTTT. Amino acid sequence: CASSDGTPNTEAFF.

In its sample, this clone was seen once. The chain employs TRBV19 and TRBJ1-1, with 8 positions matching TRBD1. Germline CDR1 and CDR2: LNHDA and SQIVND (reference sequence). CDR3 size: 15 residues. After removal of 5 bases from V and 3 bases from J, the junction contained 8 bases not matched to a gene. CDR3 sequence (DNA): TGTGCCAGTAGTGTTGGGACAGGTCCTTACACTGAAGCTTTCTTT. The encoded protein is CASSVGTGPYTEAFF.

The J gene is TRBJ2-1, the V gene TRBV29-1; 8 nucleotides align to TRBD2. Germline V gene data show CDR1 as SQVTM and CDR2 as ANQGSEA. The V and J ends lost 4 bases and 3 bases, in that order; junction bases with no gene match: 5. The length of the CDR3 is 14 residues. In DNA, the CDR3 is TGCAGCGTTGGTAGCGGGACTCGCTACAATGAGCAGTTCTTC. As protein: CSVGSGTRYNEQFF.

V usage is TRBV10-3 and J usage is TRBJ1-3, with 8 bases matching TRBD1. This CDR3 region has 17 residues. CDR1 is ENHRY and CDR2 is SYGVKD in the germline V gene. The junction had 9 bases not matched to a gene; V was cut back by 2 bases and J by 3 bases. CDR3 nucleotides: TGTGCCATCAGTGAGAGTCTGCCAGGGGGCTTTGGAAACACCATATATTTT. Translation gives CAISESLPGGFGNTIYF.

J is TRBJ2-5 and V is TRBV2, with 7 bases matching TRBD2. This CDR3 comprises 15 residues. Germline lookup yields CDR1 SNHLY and CDR2 FYNNEI. Trimming cost V 6 bases and J 2 bases; bases outside gene matches: 9. The CDR3 nucleotides are TGTGCCAGCAGAGGGGAGGGTTGGGCACAAGAGACCCAGTACTTC. Translated, it gives CASRGEGWAQETQYF.